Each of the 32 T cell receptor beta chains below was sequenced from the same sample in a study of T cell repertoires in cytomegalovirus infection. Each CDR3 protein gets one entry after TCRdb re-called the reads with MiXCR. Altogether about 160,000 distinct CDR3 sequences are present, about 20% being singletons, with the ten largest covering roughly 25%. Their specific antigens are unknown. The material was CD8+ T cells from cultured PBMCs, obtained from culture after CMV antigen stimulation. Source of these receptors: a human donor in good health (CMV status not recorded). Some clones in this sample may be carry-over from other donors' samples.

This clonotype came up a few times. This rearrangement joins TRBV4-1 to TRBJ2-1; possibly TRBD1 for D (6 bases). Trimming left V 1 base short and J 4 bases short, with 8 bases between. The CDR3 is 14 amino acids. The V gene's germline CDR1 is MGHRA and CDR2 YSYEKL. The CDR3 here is CASSQVRGYNEQFF. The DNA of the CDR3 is TGCGCCAGCAGCCAAGTCAGGGGTTACAATGAGCAGTTCTTC.

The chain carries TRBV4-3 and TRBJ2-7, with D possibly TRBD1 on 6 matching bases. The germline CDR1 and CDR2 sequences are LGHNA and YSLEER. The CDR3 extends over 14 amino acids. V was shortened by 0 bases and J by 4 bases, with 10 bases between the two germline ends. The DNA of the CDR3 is TGCGCCAGCAGCCAAGATCCAGGGGTTTACGAGCAGTACTTC. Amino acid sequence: CASSQDPGVYEQYF.

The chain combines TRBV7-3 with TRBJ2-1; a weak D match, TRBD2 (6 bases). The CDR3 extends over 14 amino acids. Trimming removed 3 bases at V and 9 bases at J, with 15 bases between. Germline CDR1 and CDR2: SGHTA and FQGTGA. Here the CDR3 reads CASSLPGVISEQFF. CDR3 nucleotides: TGTGCCAGCAGCTTGCCGGGGGTCATCAGTGAGCAGTTCTTC. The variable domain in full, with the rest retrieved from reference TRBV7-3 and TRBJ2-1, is GAGVSQTPSNKVTEKGKYVELRCDPISGHTALYWYRQSLGQGPEFLIYFQGTGAADDSGLPNDRFFAVRPEGSVSTLKIQRTERGDSAVYLCASSLPGVISEQFFGPGTRLTVL.

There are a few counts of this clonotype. DNA of the CDR3: TGCGCCAGCAGCTTGGATGGCTGGGGGGGCACTGAAGCTTTCTTT. Its protein product is CASSLDGWGGTEAFF. This rearrangement joins TRBV5-1 to TRBJ1-1; TRBD1 might be the D (5 bases). CDR1 and CDR2 from the germline V gene are SGHRS and YFSETQ. The CDR3 has 15 residues. The ends were cut back, 0 bases at V and 4 bases at J, with 13 bases in the middle.

The CDR3 DNA follows: TGTGCCAGCAGCTTTTTAAACCCTAGGGACTTCTCCTACAATGAGCAGTTCTTC. Translated, it gives CASSFLNPRDFSYNEQFF. The V gene is TRBV7-2, the J gene TRBJ2-1; D may be TRBD2 (6 bases). The CDR3 spans 18 residues. V lost 3 bases and J 0 bases, leaving 18 bases between the germline ends. Germline CDR1 reads SGHTA; CDR2 reads FQGNSA.

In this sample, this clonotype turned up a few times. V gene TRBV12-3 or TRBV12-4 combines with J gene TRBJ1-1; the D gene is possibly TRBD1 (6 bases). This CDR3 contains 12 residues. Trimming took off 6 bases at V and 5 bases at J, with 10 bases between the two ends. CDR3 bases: TGTGCCAGCAGCTCACAGGGTACTGAAGCTTTCTTT. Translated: CASSSQGTEAFF.

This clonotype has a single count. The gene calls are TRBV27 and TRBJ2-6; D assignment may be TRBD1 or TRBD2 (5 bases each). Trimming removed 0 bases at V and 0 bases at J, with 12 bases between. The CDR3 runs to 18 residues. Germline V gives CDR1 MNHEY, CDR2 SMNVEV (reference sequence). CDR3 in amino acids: CASSLSPGRLSGANVLTF. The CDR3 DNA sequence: TGTGCCAGCAGTTTATCGCCGGGACGTCTCTCTGGGGCCAACGTCCTGACTTTC.

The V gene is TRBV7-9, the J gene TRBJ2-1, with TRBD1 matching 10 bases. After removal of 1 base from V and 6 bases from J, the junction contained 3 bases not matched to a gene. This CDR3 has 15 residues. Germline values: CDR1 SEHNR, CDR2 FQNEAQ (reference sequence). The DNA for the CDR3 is TGTGCCAGCAGCTTAGGACAGGGGGCCAGCAATGAGCAGTTCTTC. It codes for CASSLGQGASNEQFF.

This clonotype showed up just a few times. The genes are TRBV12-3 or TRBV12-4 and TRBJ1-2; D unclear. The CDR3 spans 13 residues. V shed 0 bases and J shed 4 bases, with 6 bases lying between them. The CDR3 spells CASSLARSYGYTF. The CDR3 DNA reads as TGTGCCAGCAGTTTAGCGCGTAGCTATGGCTACACCTTC.

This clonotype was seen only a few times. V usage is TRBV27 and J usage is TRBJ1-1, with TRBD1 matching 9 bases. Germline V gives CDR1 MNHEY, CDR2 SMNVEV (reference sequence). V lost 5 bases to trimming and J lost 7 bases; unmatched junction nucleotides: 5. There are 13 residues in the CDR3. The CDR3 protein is CASSPGTGIEAFF. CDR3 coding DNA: TGTGCCAGCAGTCCCGGGACAGGGATTGAAGCTTTCTTT.

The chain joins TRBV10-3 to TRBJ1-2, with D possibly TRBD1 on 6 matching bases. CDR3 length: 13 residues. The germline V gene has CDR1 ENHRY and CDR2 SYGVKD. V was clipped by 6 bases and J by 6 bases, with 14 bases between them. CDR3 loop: CAIRTGQINGYTF. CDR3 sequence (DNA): TGTGCCATCAGGACCGGACAGATCAATGGCTACACCTTC.

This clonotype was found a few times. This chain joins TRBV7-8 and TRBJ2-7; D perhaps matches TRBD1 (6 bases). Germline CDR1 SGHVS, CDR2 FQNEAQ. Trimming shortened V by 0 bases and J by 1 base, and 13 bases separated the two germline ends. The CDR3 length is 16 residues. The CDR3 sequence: CASSLAPRDTSYEQYF. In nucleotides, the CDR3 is TGTGCCAGCAGCTTAGCGCCTCGGGACACATCCTACGAGCAGTACTTC.

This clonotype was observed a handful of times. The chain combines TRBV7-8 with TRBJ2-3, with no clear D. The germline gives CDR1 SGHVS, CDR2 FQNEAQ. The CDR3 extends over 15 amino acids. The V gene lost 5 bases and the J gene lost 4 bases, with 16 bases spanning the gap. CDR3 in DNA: TGTGCCAGCAGCACGCATAACTCCCGAGCAGATACGCAGTATTTT. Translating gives CASSTHNSRADTQYF.

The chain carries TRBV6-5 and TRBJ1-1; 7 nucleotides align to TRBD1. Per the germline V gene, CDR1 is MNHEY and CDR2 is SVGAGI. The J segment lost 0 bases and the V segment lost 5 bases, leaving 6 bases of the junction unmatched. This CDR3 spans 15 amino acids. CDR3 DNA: TGTGCCAGCAGTACTTCAGGGGGATTGAACACTGAAGCTTTCTTT. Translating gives CASSTSGGLNTEAFF.

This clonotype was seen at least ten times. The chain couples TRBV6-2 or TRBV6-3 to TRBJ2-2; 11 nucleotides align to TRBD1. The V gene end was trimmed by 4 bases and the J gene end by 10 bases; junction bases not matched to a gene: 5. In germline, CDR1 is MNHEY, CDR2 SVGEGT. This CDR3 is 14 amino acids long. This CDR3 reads CASSWGTGGAELFF. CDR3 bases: TGTGCCAGCAGTTGGGGGACAGGGGGTGCGGAGCTGTTTTTT.

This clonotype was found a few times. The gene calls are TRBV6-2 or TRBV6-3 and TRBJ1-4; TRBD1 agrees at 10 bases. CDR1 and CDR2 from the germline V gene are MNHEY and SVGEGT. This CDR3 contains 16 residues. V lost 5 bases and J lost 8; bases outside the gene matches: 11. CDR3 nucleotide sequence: TGTGCCAGCAGTAGCCCCGACAGGGGGCGAGAGGAAAAACTGTTTTTT. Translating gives CASSSPDRGREEKLFF.

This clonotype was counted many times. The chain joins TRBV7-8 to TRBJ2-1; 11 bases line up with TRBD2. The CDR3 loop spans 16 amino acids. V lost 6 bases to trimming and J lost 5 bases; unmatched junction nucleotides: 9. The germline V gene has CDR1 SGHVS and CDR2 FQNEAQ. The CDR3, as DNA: TGTGCCAGCAGTAGTGGGGGACTAGCGGCTAACAATGAGCAGTTCTTC. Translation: CASSSGGLAANNEQFF. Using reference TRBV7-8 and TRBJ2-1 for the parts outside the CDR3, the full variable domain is GAGVSQSPRYKVAKRGQDVALRCDPISGHVSLFWYQQALGQGPEFLTYFQNEAQLDKSGLPSDRFFAERPEGSVSTLKIQRTQQEDSAVYLCASSSGGLAANNEQFFGPGTRLTVL.

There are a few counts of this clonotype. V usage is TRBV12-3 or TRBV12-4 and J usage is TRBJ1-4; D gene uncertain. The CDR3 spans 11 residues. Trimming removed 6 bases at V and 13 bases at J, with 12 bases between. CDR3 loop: CASRHGHGLFF. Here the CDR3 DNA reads TGTGCCAGCAGACATGGGCATGGACTGTTTTTT.

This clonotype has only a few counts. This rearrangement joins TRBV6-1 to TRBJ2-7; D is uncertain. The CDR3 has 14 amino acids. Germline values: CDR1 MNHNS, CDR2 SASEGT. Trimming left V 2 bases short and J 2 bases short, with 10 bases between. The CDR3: CASSEWKGTYEQYF. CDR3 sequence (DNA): TGTGCCAGCAGTGAATGGAAGGGAACCTACGAGCAGTACTTC.

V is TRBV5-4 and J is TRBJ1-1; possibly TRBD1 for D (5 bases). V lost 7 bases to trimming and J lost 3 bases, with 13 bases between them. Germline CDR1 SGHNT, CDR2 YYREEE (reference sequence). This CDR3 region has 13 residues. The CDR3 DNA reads TGTGCCAGCTACCAAGGGGTCGACACTGAAGCTTTCTTT. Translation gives CASYQGVDTEAFF.

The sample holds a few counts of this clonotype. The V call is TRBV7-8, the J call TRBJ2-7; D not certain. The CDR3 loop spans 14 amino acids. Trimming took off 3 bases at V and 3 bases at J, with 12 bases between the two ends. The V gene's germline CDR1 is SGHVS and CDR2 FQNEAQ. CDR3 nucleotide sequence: TGTGCCAGCAGCTTCCATCGGCTTTACTACGAGCAGTACTTC. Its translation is CASSFHRLYYEQYF.

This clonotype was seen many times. The CDR3 DNA is TGTGCCAGCAGTTACCGGGGAATCATGAACACTGAAGCTTTCTTT. Residues: CASSYRGIMNTEAFF. The rearrangement uses TRBV6-5 and TRBJ1-1; D uncertain. The CDR3 is 15 residues long. V was cut by 2 bases and J by 0 bases, with 10 bases left in between. CDR1 is MNHEY, CDR2 SVGAGI, per germline.

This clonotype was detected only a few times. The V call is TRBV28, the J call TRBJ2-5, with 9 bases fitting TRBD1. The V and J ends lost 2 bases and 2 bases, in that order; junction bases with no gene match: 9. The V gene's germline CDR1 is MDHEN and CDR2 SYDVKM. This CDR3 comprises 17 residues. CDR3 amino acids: CASSLGTGGAAQETQYF. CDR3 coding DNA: TGTGCCAGCAGTTTAGGTACAGGGGGCGCCGCTCAAGAGACCCAGTACTTC.

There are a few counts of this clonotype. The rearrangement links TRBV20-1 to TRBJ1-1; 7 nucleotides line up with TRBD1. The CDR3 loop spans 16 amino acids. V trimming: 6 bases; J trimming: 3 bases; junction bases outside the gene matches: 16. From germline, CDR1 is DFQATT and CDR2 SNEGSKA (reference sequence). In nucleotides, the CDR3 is TGCAGTGCCCCAGGGGGGGGCTTCGGTTGGGACACTGAAGCTTTCTTT. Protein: CSAPGGGFGWDTEAFF.

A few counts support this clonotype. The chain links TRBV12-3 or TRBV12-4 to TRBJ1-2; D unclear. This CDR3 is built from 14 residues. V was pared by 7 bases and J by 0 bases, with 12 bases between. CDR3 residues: CASTSPQTNYGYTF. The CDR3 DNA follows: TGTGCCAGCACCTCGCCCCAGACTAACTATGGCTACACCTTC.

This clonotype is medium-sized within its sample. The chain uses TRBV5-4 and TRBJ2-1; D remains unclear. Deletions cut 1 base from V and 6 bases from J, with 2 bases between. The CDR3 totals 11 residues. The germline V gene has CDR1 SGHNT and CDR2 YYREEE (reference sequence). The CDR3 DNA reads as TGTGCCAGCAGCTTGACCAATGAGCAGTTCTTC. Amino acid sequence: CASSLTNEQFF.

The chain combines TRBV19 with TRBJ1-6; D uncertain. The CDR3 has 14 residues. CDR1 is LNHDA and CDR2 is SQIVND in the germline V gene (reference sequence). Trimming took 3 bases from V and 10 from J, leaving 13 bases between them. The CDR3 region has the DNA TGTGCCAGTAGTATCGGCCAGGCCGGCTCACCCCTCCACTTT. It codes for CASSIGQAGSPLHF.

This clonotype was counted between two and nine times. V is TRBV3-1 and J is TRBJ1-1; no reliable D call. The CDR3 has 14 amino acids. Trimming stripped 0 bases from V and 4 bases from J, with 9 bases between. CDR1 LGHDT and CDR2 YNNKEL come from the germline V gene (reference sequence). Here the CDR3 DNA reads TGTGCCAGCAGCCAAGAGCGAATCCGCACTGAAGCTTTCTTT. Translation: CASSQERIRTEAFF.

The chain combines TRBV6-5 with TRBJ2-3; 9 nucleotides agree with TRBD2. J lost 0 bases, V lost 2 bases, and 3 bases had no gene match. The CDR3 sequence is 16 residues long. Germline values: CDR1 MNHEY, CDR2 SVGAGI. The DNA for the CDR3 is TGTGCCAGCAGTTACAGGCGGGGGGGGAGCACAGATACGCAGTATTTT. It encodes CASSYRRGGSTDTQYF.

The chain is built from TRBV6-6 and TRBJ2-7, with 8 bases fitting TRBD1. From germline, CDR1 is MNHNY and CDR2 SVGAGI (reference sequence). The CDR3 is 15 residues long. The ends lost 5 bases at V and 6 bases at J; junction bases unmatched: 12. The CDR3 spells CASSGGRGLLLEQYF. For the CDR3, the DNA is TGTGCCAGCAGTGGGGGCAGGGGGCTCCTCCTCGAGCAGTACTTC.

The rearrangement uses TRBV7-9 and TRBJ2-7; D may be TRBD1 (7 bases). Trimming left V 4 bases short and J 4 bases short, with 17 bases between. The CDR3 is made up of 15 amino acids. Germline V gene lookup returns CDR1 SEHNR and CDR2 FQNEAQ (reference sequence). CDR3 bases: TGTGCCAGCAGCTATTCAGACAGGGCGGGATACGAGCAGTACTTC. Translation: CASSYSDRAGYEQYF.

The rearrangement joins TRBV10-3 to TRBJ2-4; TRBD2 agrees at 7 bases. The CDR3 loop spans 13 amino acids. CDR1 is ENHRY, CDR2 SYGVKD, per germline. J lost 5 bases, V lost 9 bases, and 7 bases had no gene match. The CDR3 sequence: CAIRGVGENIQYF. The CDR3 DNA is TGTGCCATTCGGGGGGTCGGCGAAAACATTCAGTACTTC.